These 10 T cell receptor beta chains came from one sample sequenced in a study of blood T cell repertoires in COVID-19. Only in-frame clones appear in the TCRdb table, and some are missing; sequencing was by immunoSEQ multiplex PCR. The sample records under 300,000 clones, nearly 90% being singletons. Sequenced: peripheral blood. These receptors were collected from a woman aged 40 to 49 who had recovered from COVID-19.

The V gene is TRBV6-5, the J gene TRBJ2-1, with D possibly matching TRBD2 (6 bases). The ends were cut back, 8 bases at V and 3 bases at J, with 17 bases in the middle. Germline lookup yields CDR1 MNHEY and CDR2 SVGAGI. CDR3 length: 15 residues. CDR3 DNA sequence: TGTGCCAGCGGGCGGAGTGAGGAGGGCTACAATGAGCAGTTCTTC. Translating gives CASGRSEEGYNEQFF.

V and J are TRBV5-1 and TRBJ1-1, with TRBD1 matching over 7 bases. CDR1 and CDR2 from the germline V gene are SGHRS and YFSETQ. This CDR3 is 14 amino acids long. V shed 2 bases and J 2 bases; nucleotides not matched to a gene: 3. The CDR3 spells CASSFRGVNTEAFF. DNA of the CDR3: TGCGCCAGCAGCTTCAGGGGGGTTAACACTGAAGCTTTCTTT.

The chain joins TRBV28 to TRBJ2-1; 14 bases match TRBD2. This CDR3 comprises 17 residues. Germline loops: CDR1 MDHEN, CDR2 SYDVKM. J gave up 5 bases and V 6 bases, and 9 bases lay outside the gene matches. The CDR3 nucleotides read TGTGCCAGCAGACATCGACTAGCGGGAGGGCCTCACAATGAGCAGTTCTTC. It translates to CASRHRLAGGPHNEQFF.

CDR3 bases: TGTGCCAGCTCAGTTCTAGCGGGGGGGAACAATGAGCAGTTCTTC. This sequence encodes CASSVLAGGNNEQFF. This rearrangement joins TRBV18 to TRBJ2-1; the match to TRBD2 covers 12 bases. Per germline, CDR1 KGHSH and CDR2 LQKENI. V lost 5 bases and J lost 5; bases outside the gene matches: 4. The CDR3 is 15 amino acids.

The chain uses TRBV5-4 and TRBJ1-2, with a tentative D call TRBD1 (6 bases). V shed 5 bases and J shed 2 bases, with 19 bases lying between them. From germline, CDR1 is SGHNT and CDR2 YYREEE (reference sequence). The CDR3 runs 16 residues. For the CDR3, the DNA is TGTGCCAGCAGTAAATCGGGACAAACGGAAAACTATGGCTACACCTTC. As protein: CASSKSGQTENYGYTF.

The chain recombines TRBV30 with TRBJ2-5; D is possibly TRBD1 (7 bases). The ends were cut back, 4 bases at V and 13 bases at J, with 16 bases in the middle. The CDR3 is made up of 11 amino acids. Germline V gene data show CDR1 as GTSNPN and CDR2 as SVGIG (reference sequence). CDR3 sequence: CAWINPGGLYF. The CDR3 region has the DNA TGTGCCTGGATCAACCCAGGGGGACTGTACTTC.

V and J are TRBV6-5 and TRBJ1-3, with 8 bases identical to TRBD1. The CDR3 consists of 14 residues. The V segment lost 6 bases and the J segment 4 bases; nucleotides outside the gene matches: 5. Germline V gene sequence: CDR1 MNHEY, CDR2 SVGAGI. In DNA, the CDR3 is TGTGCCAGCAGAGCAGGGGGCGCGGGAAACACCATATATTTT. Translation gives CASRAGGAGNTIYF.

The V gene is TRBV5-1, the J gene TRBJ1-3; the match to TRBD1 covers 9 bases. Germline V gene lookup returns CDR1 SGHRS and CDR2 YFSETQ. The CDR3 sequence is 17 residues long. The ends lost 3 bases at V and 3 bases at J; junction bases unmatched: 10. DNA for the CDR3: TGCGCCAGCAGCTCAAACCCGGGACAGGGAAATGGAAACACCATATATTTT. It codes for CASSSNPGQGNGNTIYF.

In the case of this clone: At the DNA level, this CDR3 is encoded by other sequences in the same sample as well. The CDR3 reads CASSLVSAGGPDTQYF. DNA of the CDR3: TGTGCCAGCAGCTTAGTATCAGCGGGAGGGCCCGATACGCAGTATTTT. The chain couples TRBV7-2 to TRBJ2-3, with TRBD2 matching 10 bases. CDR1 is SGHTA and CDR2 is FQGNSA in the germline V gene. This CDR3 contains 16 residues. The J segment lost 6 bases and the V segment lost 1 base, leaving 7 bases of the junction unmatched.

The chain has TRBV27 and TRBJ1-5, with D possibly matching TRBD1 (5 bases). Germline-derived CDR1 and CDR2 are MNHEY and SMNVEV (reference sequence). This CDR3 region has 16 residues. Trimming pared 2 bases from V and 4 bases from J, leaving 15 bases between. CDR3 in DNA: TGTGCCAGCAGTTTAGGTCGGGAGGGGTCAAATCAGCCCCAGCATTTT. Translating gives CASSLGREGSNQPQHF.